Listed here are 8 T cell receptor beta chains from one sample, sequenced in a study of cytomegalovirus exposure and HLA in healthy donors. The PCR employed 60 Vbeta primers together with 13 Jbeta primers. TCRdb keeps only in-frame clones here, not all; method: immunoSEQ multiplex PCR. The sample lists tens of thousands of clones; approximately 74% were seen once. The sequencing input was PBMCs. The receptors originated from a woman aged 25 to 39 in good health and CMV-seropositive.

This clone was observed a few times. The genes are TRBV5-6 and TRBJ2-3; possible D gene TRBD1, 5 bases. V lost 1 base and J 1 base, leaving 7 bases between the germline ends. The CDR3 is made up of 14 amino acids. The V gene's germline CDR1 is SGHDT and CDR2 YYEEEE. Here the CDR3 reads CASSLQGGTDTQYF. The CDR3 DNA follows: TGTGCCAGCAGCTTGCAGGGCGGCACAGATACGCAGTATTTT.

The chain carries TRBV5-1 and TRBJ2-1; 9 bases are shared with TRBD2. The J segment lost 6 bases and the V segment lost 0 bases, leaving 7 bases of the junction unmatched. CDR3 length equals 16 residues. The germline CDR1 and CDR2 sequences are SGHRS and YFSETQ. CDR3 DNA: TGCGCCAGCAGCTTGGCCCGGGGACTAGCTGTCAATGAGCAGTTCTTC. This translates into CASSLARGLAVNEQFF.

The genes are TRBV6-1 and TRBJ1-5; D call uncertain. Germline CDR1 is MNHNS and CDR2 is SASEGT. Between the trimmed V and J ends, which lost 3 bases and 7 bases, there was a span of 7 bases. The CDR3 length is 12 residues. The CDR3 DNA reads TGTGCCAGCAGTGATTCGGGGCAGCCCCAGCATTTT. Its translation is CASSDSGQPQHF.

This clone was seen a handful of times. This rearrangement joins TRBV5-1 to TRBJ2-5; TRBD2 matches at 10 bases. J lost 7 bases, V lost 4 bases, and 10 bases had no gene match. The CDR3 has 15 residues. Per germline, CDR1 SGHRS and CDR2 YFSETQ. Written as DNA, the CDR3 is TGCGCCAGCAGCCCTCGGACTAGCGGTGGTGTGACCCAGTACTTC. It encodes CASSPRTSGGVTQYF.

This chain connects TRBV29-1 to TRBJ2-2; TRBD2 matches at 7 bases. Losses at the gene ends were 0 bases for V and 4 bases for J; bases not matched to a gene: 11. The CDR3 is made up of 17 amino acids. From germline, CDR1 is SQVTM and CDR2 ANQGSEA. The CDR3 DNA sequence: TGCAGCGTTGAAGACAGGGATGGCGGGAGAATCACCGGGGAGCTGTTTTTT. This encodes CSVEDRDGGRITGELFF.

The chain links TRBV28 to TRBJ2-7; possible D gene TRBD1, 6 bases. Germline V lookup: CDR1 MDHEN, CDR2 SYDVKM. This CDR3 is 12 amino acids long. Trimming pared 5 bases from V and 6 bases from J, leaving 11 bases between. The CDR3 nucleotides read TGTGCCAGCAGTCCACAGGGTCTCGAGCAGTACTTC. Encoded protein: CASSPQGLEQYF.

This chain connects TRBV5-1 to TRBJ1-2; D gene ambiguous. Germline loops: CDR1 SGHRS, CDR2 YFSETQ. The CDR3 length is 13 residues. V lost 0 bases and J 3 bases, leaving 6 bases between the germline ends. CDR3 region: CASSLGSDYGYTF. The CDR3 bases are TGCGCCAGCAGCTTGGGGAGTGACTATGGCTACACCTTC. Based on the CDR3 plus reference TRBV5-1 and TRBJ1-2, the full variable domain is KAGVTQTPRYLIKTRGQQVTLSCSPISGHRSVSWYQQTPGQGLQFLFEYFSETQRNKGNFPGRFSGRQFSNSRSEMNVSTLELGDSALYLCASSLGSDYGYTFGSGTRLTVV.

This clone was detected a few times. This chain joins TRBV5-1 and TRBJ2-1, with 10 positions matching TRBD2. CDR1 and CDR2 from the germline V gene are SGHRS and YFSETQ. The CDR3 consists of 13 residues. The V segment lost 4 bases and the J segment 14 bases; nucleotides outside the gene matches: 9. The CDR3 is CASSPEVAGGKFF. DNA for the CDR3: TGCGCCAGCAGCCCGGAGGTAGCGGGAGGAAAGTTCTTC.